These 30 T cell receptor beta chains were sequenced from one sample in a study of blood T cell repertoires in COVID-19. Sequencing used immunoSEQ multiplex PCR; TCRdb keeps in-frame clones, though not all of them. The sample holds 20,000 to 30,000 clones, about 89% seen once. The source material was peripheral blood. Receptors originate from a man aged 45-65 years with active COVID-19.

V gene TRBV21-1 combines with J gene TRBJ2-7; the table's D call, TRBD2, has no DNA check behind it. TRBV21-1 represents a pseudogene. This CDR3 is built from 13 residues. The CDR3 loop reads CARGGEMGDEQYF. The CDR3 DNA reads as TGTGCCAGAGGCGGGGAGATGGGGGACGAGCAGTACTTC.

CDR3: CASSVGGSSYEQYF. DNA of the CDR3: TGTGCCAGCAGCGTAGGCGGGAGTTCTTACGAGCAGTACTTC. The rearrangement uses TRBV9 and TRBJ2-7; 7 bases agree with TRBD2. This CDR3 is built from 14 residues. The germline V gene encodes CDR1 SGDLS and CDR2 YYNGEE. The V and J ends lost 0 bases and 4 bases, in that order; junction bases with no gene match: 4.

V usage is TRBV19 and J usage is TRBJ2-3, with TRBD2 matching 10 bases. The CDR3 consists of 14 residues. J was trimmed by 4 bases and V by 6 bases; bases with no gene match: 4. The germline V gene has CDR1 LNHDA and CDR2 SQIVND (reference sequence). CDR3 protein: CASRGAGGADTQYF. CDR3 sequence (DNA): TGTGCCAGTAGGGGAGCGGGGGGGGCAGATACGCAGTATTTT.

This clone came up once. The V gene is TRBV4-3, the J gene TRBJ2-1, with TRBD1 matching over 10 bases. Trimming cost V 5 bases and J 4 bases; bases outside gene matches: 8. From germline, CDR1 is LGHNA and CDR2 YSLEER. The CDR3 is 16 amino acids. The CDR3 coding sequence is TGCGCCAGCAGCTATGAAGACAGGGGGCTGTACAATGAGCAGTTCTTC. It is translated as CASSYEDRGLYNEQFF.

The chain couples TRBV4-1 to TRBJ1-6; D remains unclear. V lost 1 base, J lost 0 bases, and 19 bases lay in between. The CDR3 has 20 amino acids. CDR1 is MGHRA and CDR2 is YSYEKL in the germline V gene. CDR3 residues: CASSQAIGLLRSSYNSPLHF. The DNA for the CDR3 is TGCGCCAGCAGCCAAGCTATTGGACTCCTTAGAAGCTCCTATAATTCACCCCTCCACTTT.

The V and J genes are TRBV6-7 and TRBJ2-3; D is perhaps TRBD1 (5 bases). TRBV6-7 is identified as an open reading frame with a role that is uncertain. The V gene lost 0 bases and the J gene lost 0 bases, with 22 bases spanning the gap. The CDR3 has 20 residues. CDR3 residues: CASSYSNDGRQSTSTDTQYF. In DNA, the CDR3 is TGTGCCAGCAGTTACTCTAATGATGGTCGACAGTCTACTAGCACAGATACGCAGTATTTT.

The chain employs TRBV5-1 and TRBJ2-5; TRBD1 matches at 10 bases. Germline CDR1 is SGHRS and CDR2 is YFSETQ. The junction had 3 bases not matched to a gene; V was cut back by 4 bases and J by 0 bases. CDR3 size: 15 residues. The DNA for the CDR3 is TGCGCCAGCAGCCGGGACAGGGGTTACCAAGAGACCCAGTACTTC. It is translated as CASSRDRGYQETQYF.

The chain is built from TRBV7-9 and TRBJ2-1; no clear D gene. Trimming left V 1 base short and J 0 bases short, with 13 bases between. The CDR3 sequence is 17 residues long. Germline CDR1 SEHNR, CDR2 FQNEAQ (reference sequence). CDR3 sequence (DNA): TGTGCCAGCAGCTTAGAGGAGACTTGGAGCTCCTACAATGAGCAGTTCTTC. Translation gives CASSLEETWSSYNEQFF.

This clone has a handful of counts. The chain employs TRBV10-2 and TRBJ1-2; TRBD1 aligns across 9 bases. This CDR3 is built from 14 residues. CDR1 and CDR2 (germline): WSHSY, SAAADI. The trim removed 5 bases at V and 6 bases at J, leaving 7 bases unmatched. In DNA form, the CDR3 reads TGCGCCAGCAGTAAGGACAGGGGAAGGGATGGCTACACCTTC. This encodes CASSKDRGRDGYTF.

V usage is TRBV9 and J usage is TRBJ2-1; D is possibly TRBD1 (5 bases). V was trimmed by 4 bases and J by 2 bases, leaving 13 bases between them. This CDR3 spans 15 amino acids. Germline loops: CDR1 SGDLS, CDR2 YYNGEE. DNA of the CDR3: TGTGCCAGCAGCCCGCACACAGGCGCCTACAATGAGCAGTTCTTC. It yields the protein CASSPHTGAYNEQFF.

V and J are TRBV23-1 and TRBJ1-3; possible D gene TRBD1, 6 bases. TRBV23-1 is classed as an ORF, of uncertain function. V was shortened by 0 bases and J by 7 bases, with 22 bases between the two germline ends. The CDR3 extends over 18 amino acids. The CDR3 DNA reads TGCGCCAGCAGTCAATCTGGGGGGGGATCAGGGGCCGGGAACACCATATATTTT. Protein product: CASSQSGGGSGAGNTIYF.

This rearrangement joins TRBV7-2 to TRBJ2-7; 9 bases map to TRBD1. V trimming: 5 bases; J trimming: 5 bases; junction bases outside the gene matches: 4. This CDR3 comprises 13 residues. Germline V gene data show CDR1 as SGHTA and CDR2 as FQGNSA. CDR3 sequence reads: CASSVGTGNEQYF. CDR3 nucleotide sequence: TGTGCCAGCAGCGTGGGGACAGGGAACGAGCAGTACTTC.

Only a few counts were recorded for this clone. The chain has TRBV7-9 and TRBJ2-1; tentatively, D is TRBD2 (5 bases). CDR1 SEHNR and CDR2 FQNEAQ come from the germline V gene (reference sequence). V lost 1 base to trimming and J lost 4 bases, with 11 bases between them. This CDR3 comprises 15 residues. The chain's CDR3 is CASSLGGSVYNEQFF. CDR3 bases: TGTGCCAGCAGCTTAGGAGGGTCAGTATACAATGAGCAGTTCTTC.

The CDR3 nucleotides are TGTGCCAGCTCAGGGCAGGGGGTGCCGAACACTGAAGCTTTCTTT. Protein product: CASSGQGVPNTEAFF. This sequence joins TRBV18 and TRBJ1-1; 7 bases are shared with TRBD1. V gave up 5 bases and J gave up 1 base; unmatched junction bases: 7. The CDR3 totals 15 residues. CDR1 is KGHSH, CDR2 LQKENI, per germline.

In this sample, this clone turned up once. The chain uses TRBV11-2 and TRBJ2-7; TRBD1 aligns across 8 bases. CDR1 is SGHAT, CDR2 FQNNGV, per germline. This CDR3 has 15 residues. V was clipped by 1 base and J by 2 bases; unmatched bases: 4. The CDR3 region has the DNA TGTGCCAGCAGCTTAGGAGGGACAGGAACCTACGAGCAGTACTTC. It yields the protein CASSLGGTGTYEQYF.

The chain recombines TRBV5-1 with TRBJ1-3; D call uncertain. The CDR3 has 14 residues. CDR1 and CDR2 from the germline V gene are SGHRS and YFSETQ. V shed 4 bases and J shed 0 bases, with 8 bases lying between them. DNA for the CDR3: TGCGCCAGCAGCGCGGCTTTCTCTGGAAACACCATATATTTT. Translation gives CASSAAFSGNTIYF.

This chain joins TRBV7-9 and TRBJ2-3; D is perhaps TRBD1 (6 bases). With 5 bases removed from V and 3 bases from J, the gap between germline ends came to 12 bases. CDR3 length: 14 residues. Germline values: CDR1 SEHNR, CDR2 FQNEAQ (reference sequence). The DNA of the CDR3 is TGTGCCAGCAGCCCCGGGACATCAACAGATACGCAGTATTTT. Protein sequence: CASSPGTSTDTQYF. The entire variable domain, with the rest obtained from reference TRBV7-9 and TRBJ2-3, is as follows: DTGVSQNPRHKITKRGQNVTFRCDPISEHNRLYWYRQTLGQGPEFLTYFQNEAQLEKSRLLSDRFSAERPKGSFSTLEIQRTEQGDSAMYLCASSPGTSTDTQYFGPGTRLTVL.

The chain carries TRBV12-3 or TRBV12-4 and TRBJ1-4; possible D gene TRBD1, 5 bases. The CDR3 contains 13 residues. Trimming took off 3 bases at V and 8 bases at J, with 10 bases between the two ends. The CDR3 reads CASSFRGWEKLFF. The CDR3 DNA reads as TGTGCCAGCAGTTTTAGGGGTTGGGAAAAACTGTTTTTT.

The V and J genes are TRBV5-1 and TRBJ2-1; 7 bases line up with TRBD1. The CDR3 spans 15 residues. The germline gives CDR1 SGHRS, CDR2 YFSETQ. J gave up 2 bases and V 4 bases, and 6 bases lay outside the gene matches. CDR3 sequence reads: CASSQGERAYNEQFF. Written as DNA, the CDR3 is TGCGCCAGCAGCCAGGGGGAGCGAGCCTACAATGAGCAGTTCTTC.

The gene calls are TRBV20-1 and TRBJ2-1; a weak D match, TRBD2 (5 bases). V shed 5 bases and J shed 7 bases, with 9 bases lying between them. The CDR3 loop spans 11 amino acids. Germline CDR1 reads DFQATT; CDR2 reads SNEGSKA (reference sequence). In nucleotides, the CDR3 is TGCAGTGCTGCGCGGGTGAATGAGCAGTTCTTC. This translates into CSAARVNEQFF.

The chain carries TRBV5-1 and TRBJ1-3; the match to TRBD1 covers 7 bases. V was clipped by 4 bases and J by 6 bases; unmatched bases: 7. Germline lookup yields CDR1 SGHRS and CDR2 YFSETQ. The CDR3 spans 14 residues. The CDR3 loop reads CASSAGTDVNTIYF. For the CDR3, the DNA is TGCGCCAGCAGCGCCGGGACAGACGTAAACACCATATATTTT.

This rearrangement joins TRBV5-1 to TRBJ2-1; 13 bases are shared with TRBD2. V shed 3 bases, J shed 6 bases, and the junction held 6 bases outside the gene matches. Germline CDR1 reads SGHRS; CDR2 reads YFSETQ. This CDR3 is built from 16 residues. The CDR3 sequence is CASSSSTSGRFNEQFF. CDR3 coding DNA: TGCGCCAGCAGCTCATCGACTAGCGGGAGGTTCAATGAGCAGTTCTTC.

This chain's CDR3 is CASRKGGQGTDTQYF. The CDR3 nucleotides read TGTGCCAGCAGGAAGGGAGGGCAAGGCACAGATACGCAGTATTTT. This chain links TRBV11-2 with TRBJ2-3, with 7 bases aligning to TRBD2. Germline trimming cut 6 bases from V and 1 base from J; bases unmatched to any gene: 7. CDR1 SGHAT and CDR2 FQNNGV come from the germline V gene. CDR3 length: 15 residues.

The DNA for the CDR3 is TGTGCCAGCAGCTTAACGGGGGGGATTCTGGAGCCCCAGCATTTT. Protein: CASSLTGGILEPQHF. This chain uses TRBV7-3 with TRBJ1-5; TRBD1 is a possible D gene (5 bases). The V gene's germline CDR1 is SGHTA and CDR2 FQGTGA. There are 15 residues in the CDR3. V gave up 0 bases and J gave up 8 bases, with 14 bases separating them. Based on the CDR3 plus reference TRBV7-3 and TRBJ1-5, the full variable domain is GAGVSQTPSNKVTEKGKYVELRCDPISGHTALYWYRQSLGQGPEFLIYFQGTGAADDSGLPNDRFFAVRPEGSVSTLKIQRTERGDSAVYLCASSLTGGILEPQHFGDGTRLSIL.

The rearrangement joins TRBV5-4 to TRBJ1-2; tentative D call: TRBD1 (5 bases). V was trimmed by 4 bases and J by 2 bases, leaving 9 bases between them. From germline, CDR1 is SGHNT and CDR2 YYREEE (reference sequence). The CDR3 runs to 13 residues. DNA of the CDR3: TGTGCCAGCAGCCGCCAGGGAAACTATGGCTACACCTTC. Its translation is CASSRQGNYGYTF.

A note on this clone: One end of the junction fails to match germline, which may point to a read error. The chain recombines TRBV6-5 with TRBJ2-1; 10 bases are a match to TRBD2. The V gene's germline CDR1 is MNHEY and CDR2 SVGAGI. This CDR3 is built from 16 residues. The CDR3 DNA is TGTGCCAGCAGCTACTGGACTAGCGGAGAATACAATGAGCAGTTCTTC. Translated: CASSYWTSGEYNEQFF.

This sequence joins TRBV5-6 and TRBJ1-1; 12 positions match TRBD1. Germline trimming cut 4 bases from V and 3 bases from J; bases unmatched to any gene: 10. The CDR3 contains 17 residues. The germline V gene has CDR1 SGHDT and CDR2 YYEEEE. CDR3 nucleotide sequence: TGTGCCAGCAGCACCGGGACAGGGGGCGCAGGGGACACTGAAGCTTTCTTT. Its translation: CASSTGTGGAGDTEAFF.

V usage is TRBV28 and J usage is TRBJ2-7, with a tentative D call TRBD1 (6 bases). The germline CDR1 and CDR2 sequences are MDHEN and SYDVKM. Trimming pared 10 bases from V and 6 bases from J, leaving 19 bases between. The CDR3 spans 13 residues. CDR3 DNA sequence: TGTGCCACCACAAGCCCTCAAGGGGGCGAGCAGTACTTC. Amino acid sequence: CATTSPQGGEQYF. Variable domain in full (rest from reference TRBV28 and TRBJ2-7): DVKVTQSSRYLVKRTGEKVFLECVQDMDHENMFWYRQDPGLGLRLIYFSYDVKMKEKGDIPEGYSVSREKKERFSLILESASTNQTSMYLCATTSPQGGEQYFGPGTRLTVT.

The J gene is TRBJ2-2, the V gene TRBV3-1 (or the pseudogene TRBV3-2), with D possibly matching TRBD2 (5 bases). This CDR3 is built from 17 residues. The germline V and J ends were trimmed by 4 bases and 3 bases, with 18 bases remaining between them. Germline V gives CDR1 LGHDT, CDR2 YNNKEL (reference sequence). CDR3 protein: CASSPTSLGFYTGELFF. The CDR3 DNA reads TGTGCCAGCAGCCCTACTAGTCTGGGGTTTTACACCGGGGAGCTGTTTTTT.

This clone turned up a few times. The CDR3 DNA follows: TGTGCCAGCAGCTTTGTCGGGCAGGGTAATGAAAAACTGTTTTTT. It encodes CASSFVGQGNEKLFF. The chain links TRBV5-6 to TRBJ1-4; perhaps TRBD1 as D (5 bases). This CDR3 has 15 amino acids. V was pared by 2 bases and J by 4 bases, with 12 bases between. Germline V gene data show CDR1 as SGHDT and CDR2 as YYEEEE.